This T cell receptor beta chain was retrieved from a study of post-analysis software for immune sequencing data. In regard to this clonotype: Its antigen remains unknown.

Unique molecular identifiers had been added to the TCR beta cDNA libraries. Once about 0.9 to 11 million T cells were used, roughly 0.5 million cDNA molecules resulted. MiXCR, applied by TCRdb to the PCR reads, yields one record per CDR3 protein. Of approximately 690,000 distinct CDR3 sequences in the sample, about 60% were seen once. Broader study findings: Significantly decreased normalized Chao1 diversity was recorded for multiple sclerosis patients relative to controls. In patients, five or six TRBV segments were more frequent than in controls, with TRBV5-6, TRBV5-1 and TRBV20-1 among them.

After removal of 7 bases from V and 1 base from J, the junction contained 3 bases not matched to a gene. The CDR3 spans 14 residues. V is TRBV12-3 or TRBV12-4 and J is TRBJ2-2, with 7 bases fitting TRBD1. The source is a girl aged 2 to 10 with multiple sclerosis. Source material: blood. The CDR3 coding sequence is TGTGCCAGCACAGACAGGGTGAACACCGGGGAGCTGTTTTTT. Translated: CASTDRVNTGELFF.